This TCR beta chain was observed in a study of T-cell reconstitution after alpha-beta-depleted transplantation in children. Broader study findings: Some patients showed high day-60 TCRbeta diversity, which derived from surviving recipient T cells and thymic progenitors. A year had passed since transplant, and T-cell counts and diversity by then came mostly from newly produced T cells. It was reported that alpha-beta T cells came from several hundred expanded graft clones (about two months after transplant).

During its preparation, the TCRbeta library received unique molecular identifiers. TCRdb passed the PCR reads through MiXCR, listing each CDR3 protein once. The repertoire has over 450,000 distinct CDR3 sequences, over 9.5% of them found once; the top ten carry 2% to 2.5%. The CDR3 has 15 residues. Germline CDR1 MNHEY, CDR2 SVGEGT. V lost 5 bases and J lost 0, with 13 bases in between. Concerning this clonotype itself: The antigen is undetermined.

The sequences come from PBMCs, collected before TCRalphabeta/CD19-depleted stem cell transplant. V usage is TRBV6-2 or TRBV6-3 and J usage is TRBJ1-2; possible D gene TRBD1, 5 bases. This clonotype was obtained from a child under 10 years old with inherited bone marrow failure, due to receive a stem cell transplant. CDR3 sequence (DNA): TGTGCCAGCAGTCCCGGGGACCGGCCTAACTATGGCTACACCTTC. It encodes CASSPGDRPNYGYTF.